This TCR beta chain emerged from a study of shared clonotypes between healthy human individuals. Produced via immunoSEQ multiplex PCR; TCRdb's table is partial and in-frame only. The profile shows fewer than 600,000 clones, around 77% of them singletons. Study results and limitations: The authors sampled blood alone, and tissue repertoires likely differ.

Remarks on this clone: As yet, its antigen is unknown.

This sequence was found in a woman aged 35 to 49 in good health. Some clones in this sample may be carry-over from other donors' samples. The sample was PBMCs.

The CDR3 loop reads CASSLKQDREWETQYF. In DNA form, the CDR3 reads TGTGCCAGCAGCTTAAAGCAGGACAGGGAGTGGGAGACCCAGTACTTC. This chain uses TRBV11-2 with TRBJ2-5; TRBD1 aligns across 8 bases. The V segment lost 2 bases and the J segment 5 bases; nucleotides outside the gene matches: 10. The germline V gene encodes CDR1 SGHAT and CDR2 FQNNGV. The length of the CDR3 is 16 residues.